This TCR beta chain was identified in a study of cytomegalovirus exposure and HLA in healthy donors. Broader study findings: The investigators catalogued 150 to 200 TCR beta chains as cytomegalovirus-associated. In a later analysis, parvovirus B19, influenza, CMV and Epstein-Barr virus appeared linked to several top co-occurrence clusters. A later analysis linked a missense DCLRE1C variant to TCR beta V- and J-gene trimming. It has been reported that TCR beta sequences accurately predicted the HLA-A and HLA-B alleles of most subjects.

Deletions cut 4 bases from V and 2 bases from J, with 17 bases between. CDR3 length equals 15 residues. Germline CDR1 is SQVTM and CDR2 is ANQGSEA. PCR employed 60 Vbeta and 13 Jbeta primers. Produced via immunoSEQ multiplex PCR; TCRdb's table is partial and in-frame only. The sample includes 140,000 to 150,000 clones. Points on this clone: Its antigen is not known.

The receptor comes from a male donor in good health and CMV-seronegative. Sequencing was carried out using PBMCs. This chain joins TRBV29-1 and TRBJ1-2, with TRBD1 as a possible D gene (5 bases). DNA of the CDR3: TGCAGCGTTGGCTCAGGGAAGGGCCTAAACTATGGCTACACCTTC. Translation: CSVGSGKGLNYGYTF.